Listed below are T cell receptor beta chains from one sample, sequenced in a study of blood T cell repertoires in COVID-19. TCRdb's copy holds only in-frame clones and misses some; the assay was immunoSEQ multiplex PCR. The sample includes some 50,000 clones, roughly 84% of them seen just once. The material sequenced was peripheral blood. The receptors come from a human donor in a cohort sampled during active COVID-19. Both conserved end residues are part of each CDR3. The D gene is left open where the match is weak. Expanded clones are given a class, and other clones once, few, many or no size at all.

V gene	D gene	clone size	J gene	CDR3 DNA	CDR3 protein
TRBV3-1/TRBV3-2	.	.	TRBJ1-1	TGTGCCAGCAGCCAGTTGACAGGGAACACTGAAGCTTTCTTT	CASSQLTGNTEAFF
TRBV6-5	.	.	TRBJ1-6	TGTGCCAGCAGTTACTACGACAGGAATTCACCCCTCCACTTT	CASSYYDRNSPLHF
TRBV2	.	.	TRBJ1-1	TGTGCCAGCACCGAGGTCCAAGCTTTCTTT	CASTEVQAFF
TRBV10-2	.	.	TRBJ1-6	TGCGCCAGCAGTGACGTGAGAGATAATTCACCCCTCCACTTT	CASSDVRDNSPLHF
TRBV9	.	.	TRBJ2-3	TGTGCCAGCAGCGTATCCCCCCAAGATACGCAGTATTTT	CASSVSPQDTQYF
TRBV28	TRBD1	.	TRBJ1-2	TGTGCCAGCAGTTCGGACAGGGGGCGTCTGGGTGGCTACACCTTC	CASSSDRGRLGGYTF
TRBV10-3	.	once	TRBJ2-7	TGTGCCATCAGTGACAGGTCCCATAGCTCCTACGAGCAGTACTTC	CAISDRSHSSYEQYF
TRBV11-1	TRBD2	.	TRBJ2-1	TGTGCCAGCAGCCTGGGACTAGCGCCAGACAATGAGCAGTTCTTC	CASSLGLAPDNEQFF
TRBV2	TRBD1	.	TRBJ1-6	TGTGCCAGCAGTGATGGGGGACAGGGGTCGCGGAATTCACCCCTCCACTTT	CASSDGGQGSRNSPLHF
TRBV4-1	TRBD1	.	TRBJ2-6	TGCGCCAGCAGCCAGTCAGGGGGCTCCGGGGCCAACGTCCTGACTTTC	CASSQSGGSGANVLTF
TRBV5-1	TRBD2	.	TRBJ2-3	TGCGCCAGCAGCCCAGGTTTGCGAGCGGGAGTAACAGATACGCAGTATTTT	CASSPGLRAGVTDTQYF
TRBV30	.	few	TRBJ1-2	TGTGCCTGGAGTTTCGCACCCCCTAGCTATCGCTACACCTTC	CAWSFAPPSYRYTF
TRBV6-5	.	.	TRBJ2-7	TGTGCCAGCAGGGACGGGTCCAGGGTACACGAGCAGTACTTC	CASRDGSRVHEQYF
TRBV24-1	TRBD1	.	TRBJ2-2	TGTGCCACCAGTGATTCAACAGGGGCTGACGGGGAGCTGTTTTTT	CATSDSTGADGELFF
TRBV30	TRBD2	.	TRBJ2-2	TGTGCCGGGGAACTCGGACTAGCGGTTGATCTCGGGGAGCTGTTTTTT	CAGELGLAVDLGELFF
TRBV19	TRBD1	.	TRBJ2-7	TGTGCCAGTAGTTCAGGACAGGGGCCCTACGAGCAGTACTTC	CASSSGQGPYEQYF
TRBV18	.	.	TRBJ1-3	TGTGCCAGCTCACCGCTGGGGTCCAGGGGCGACGGAAACACCATATATTTT	CASSPLGSRGDGNTIYF
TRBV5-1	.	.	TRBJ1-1	TGCGCCAGCAGCTTGACTCGGGGGGGTGGCACTGAAGCTTTCTTT	CASSLTRGGGTEAFF
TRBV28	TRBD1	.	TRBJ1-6	TGTGCCAGCAGTTCATCCGGGACAGGGGGCGCTTATTCACCCCTCCACTTT	CASSSSGTGGAYSPLHF
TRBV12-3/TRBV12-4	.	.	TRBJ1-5	TGTGCCAGCAGTTTACGGGATCAGCCCCAGCATTTT	CASSLRDQPQHF
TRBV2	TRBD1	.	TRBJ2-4	TGTGCCAGCAGTGATACGGGACAGGGCTTCGACATTCAGTACTTC	CASSDTGQGFDIQYF
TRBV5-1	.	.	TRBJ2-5	TGCGCCAGCAGCTTGGAAGGGGAAGGAAAAACCCAGTACTTC	CASSLEGEGKTQYF
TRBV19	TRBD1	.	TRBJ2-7	TGTGCCAGTGCAGACAGGGGGGGAGATTACGAGCAGTACTTC	CASADRGGDYEQYF
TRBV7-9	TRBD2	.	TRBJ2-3	TGTGCCAGCACCACGGGACTAGCGGGAGTCCTCACAGATACGCAGTATTTT	CASTTGLAGVLTDTQYF
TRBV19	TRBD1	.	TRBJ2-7	TGTGCCAGTAGTATCGACAGGGGACTTTCCTACGAGCAGTACTTC	CASSIDRGLSYEQYF
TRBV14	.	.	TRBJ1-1	TGTGCCAGCAGCCAAGGGAGGAGGAAAGCGATGAACACTGAAGCTTTCTTT	CASSQGRRKAMNTEAFF
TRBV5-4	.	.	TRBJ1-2	TGTGCCAGCACCCGGGGGGGTATAGGCGGCTACACCTTC	CASTRGGIGGYTF
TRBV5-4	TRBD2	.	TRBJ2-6	TGTGCCAGCAGCTTATGGCGGGGGGCTGGGGCCAACGTCCTGACTTTC	CASSLWRGAGANVLTF
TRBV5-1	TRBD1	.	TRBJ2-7	TGCGCCAGCAGCTTAGGGACAGGGAACGACTACGAGCAGTACTTC	CASSLGTGNDYEQYF
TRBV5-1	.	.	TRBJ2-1	TGCGCCAGCAGCTTTTTAGGCGGGGTCGACAATGAGCAGTTCTTC	CASSFLGGVDNEQFF
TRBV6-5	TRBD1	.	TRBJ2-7	TGTGCCAGCAGTTACTCTTTCCGGGACAGCACCTACGAGCAGTACTTC	CASSYSFRDSTYEQYF
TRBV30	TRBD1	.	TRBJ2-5	TGTGCCTGGAGTGTAGGTGGGACAGGGGGGGAGACCCAGTACTTC	CAWSVGGTGGETQYF
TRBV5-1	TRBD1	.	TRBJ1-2	TGCGCCAGCAGCCCGGGACAGGGAGATGGCTACACCTTC	CASSPGQGDGYTF
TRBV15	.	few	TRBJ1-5	TGTGCCACCAGCCCAGGGGCCCGTAGCAATCAGCCCCAGCATTTT	CATSPGARSNQPQHF
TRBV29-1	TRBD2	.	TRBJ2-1	TGCAGCGGAAAAGTGAGACTAGCGGGAGATGAGCAGTTCTTC	CSGKVRLAGDEQFF
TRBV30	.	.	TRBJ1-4	TGTGCCTGGAGTTCTAAGGGGGTTTTTGAAAAACTGTTTTTT	CAWSSKGVFEKLFF
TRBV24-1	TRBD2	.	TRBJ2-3	TGTGCCACCAGTTACACCGGGACTAGCGGGAAAAAAGATACGCAGTATTTT	CATSYTGTSGKKDTQYF
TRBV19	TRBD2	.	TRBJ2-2	TGTGCCAGTAGTTATACTAGCGGGAGTCTAACCGGGGAGCTGTTTTTT	CASSYTSGSLTGELFF
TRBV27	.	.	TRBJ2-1	TGTGCCAGCAGTTTATGGGCCCAGAGGAGGGATGAGCAGTTCTTC	CASSLWAQRRDEQFF
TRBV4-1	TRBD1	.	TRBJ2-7	TGCGCCAGCAGCATCTGGGACAGGGCCGAGCAGTACTTC	CASSIWDRAEQYF
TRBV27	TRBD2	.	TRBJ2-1	TGTGCCAGCAGTTTAGCGGGAGCGGGGGGGCCTCGGGAGCAGTTCTTC	CASSLAGAGGPREQFF
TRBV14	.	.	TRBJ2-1	TGTGCCAGCAGCCAAGGAGCCCCGGAGGCGAACTACAATGAGCAGTTCTTC	CASSQGAPEANYNEQFF
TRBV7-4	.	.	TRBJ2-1	TGTGCCCGGAGGGGCGGGGCCACGAGGGAGCAGTTCTTC	CARRGGATREQFF
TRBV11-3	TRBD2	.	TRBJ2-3	TGTGCCAGCAGCGATAGCGGGAGGGCAGATACGCAGTATTTT	CASSDSGRADTQYF
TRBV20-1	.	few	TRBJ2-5	TGCAGTGCTAGTGGATTTTTACCGGGAGTAAGAGAGACCCAGTACTTC	CSASGFLPGVRETQYF
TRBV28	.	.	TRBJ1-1	TGTGCCAGCAGACAGGGAGGGGACACTGAAGCTTTCTTT	CASRQGGDTEAFF
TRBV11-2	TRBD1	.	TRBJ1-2	TGTGCCAGCAGCGAGGGGGCAGGAGGCTACACCTTC	CASSEGAGGYTF
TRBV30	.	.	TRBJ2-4	TGTGCCTGGAGTCCGGGTGGGGGCGAGGACATTCAGTACTTC	CAWSPGGGEDIQYF
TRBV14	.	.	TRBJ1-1	TGTGCCAGCAGCCAATTTCGGAACACTGAAGCTTTCTTT	CASSQFRNTEAFF
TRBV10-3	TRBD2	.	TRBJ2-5	TGTGCCATCAGTGCCAACCCAGGGACTAGCGGGGGGGAGACCCAGTACTTC	CAISANPGTSGGETQYF
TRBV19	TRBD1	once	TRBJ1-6	TGTGCCAGTAGTGCCGGGACAGGGAATTCACCCCTCCACTTT	CASSAGTGNSPLHF
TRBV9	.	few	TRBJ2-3	TGTGCCAGCAGCCCAGGGCCGGGAGATACGCAGTATTTT	CASSPGPGDTQYF